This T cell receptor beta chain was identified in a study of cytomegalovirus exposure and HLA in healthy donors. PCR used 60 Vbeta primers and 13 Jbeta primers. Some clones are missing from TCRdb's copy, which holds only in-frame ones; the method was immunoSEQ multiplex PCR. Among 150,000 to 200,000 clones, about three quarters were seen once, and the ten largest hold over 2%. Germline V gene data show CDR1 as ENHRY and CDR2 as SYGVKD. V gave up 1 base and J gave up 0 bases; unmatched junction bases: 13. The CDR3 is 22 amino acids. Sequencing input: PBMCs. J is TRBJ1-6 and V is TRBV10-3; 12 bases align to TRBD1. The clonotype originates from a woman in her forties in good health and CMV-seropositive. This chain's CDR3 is CAISEFSSPGTGGSSYNSPLHF. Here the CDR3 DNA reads TGTGCCATCAGTGAGTTTTCGAGCCCCGGGACAGGGGGCTCCTCCTATAATTCACCCCTCCACTTT.